The 14 T cell receptor beta chains below come from one sample, sequenced in a study of T-cell memory formation after mild COVID-19. TCRdb called the 5' RACE reads again in MiXCR, with one record for every CDR3 protein. The top ten hold about 8.1% of the sample, which has roughly 610,000 distinct CDR3 sequences, 15% to 20% seen once. Material: PBMCs or a T cell subset sorted from them (not recorded which). The receptors derive from an adult woman who had mild COVID-19 (a few samples of this study predate the infection). Cell type and time point are not known.

In this sample, this clonotype turned up a few times. This chain connects TRBV11-2 to TRBJ1-1, with D hard to call. Germline V gene data show CDR1 as SGHAT and CDR2 as FQNNGV. This CDR3 comprises 14 residues. V gave up 4 bases and J gave up 4 bases, with 13 bases separating them. Here the CDR3 DNA reads TGTGCCAGCAGCTCGAGTGACCGGAGCACTGAAGCTTTCTTT. This translates into CASSSSDRSTEAFF.

This clonotype turned up a few times. Here the CDR3 DNA reads TGCGCCAGCAGCCGACTAGCGGGAGTAAACTATGAGCAGTTCTTC. It translates to CASSRLAGVNYEQFF. The rearrangement uses TRBV5-1 and TRBJ2-1; 12 bases line up with TRBD2. The CDR3 has 15 residues. The germline gives CDR1 SGHRS, CDR2 YFSETQ. Unmatched junction bases numbered 7, after V lost 4 bases and J lost 8 bases.

The genes are TRBV5-4 and TRBJ2-3; 15 bases map to TRBD2. Germline lookup yields CDR1 SGHNT and CDR2 YYREEE (reference sequence). Losses at the gene ends were 3 bases for V and 4 bases for J; bases not matched to a gene: 6. The CDR3 has 17 residues. CDR3 coding DNA: TGTGCCAGCAGCTCCGGACTAGCGGGGGGGCAGCCAGATACGCAGTATTTT. Its translation is CASSSGLAGGQPDTQYF.

V gene TRBV7-9 combines with J gene TRBJ2-5; 8 nucleotides line up with TRBD2. V shed 5 bases and J 2 bases; nucleotides not matched to a gene: 10. CDR3 size: 16 residues. Germline V CDR1 and CDR2: SEHNR, FQNEAQ (reference sequence). CDR3 sequence: CASSPLSAGDQETQYF. The CDR3 DNA sequence: TGTGCCAGCAGCCCTCTCTCAGCGGGAGATCAAGAGACCCAGTACTTC.

This clonotype has at least ten counts. V is TRBV18 and J is TRBJ2-7; D gene unclear. Germline V gives CDR1 KGHSH, CDR2 LQKENI. Deletions cut 2 bases from V and 2 bases from J, with 13 bases between. CDR3 length equals 15 residues. The CDR3 region has the DNA TGTGCCAGCTCACCAGATGGATTGGCCACCTACGAGCAGTACTTC. It encodes CASSPDGLATYEQYF.

V and J are TRBV7-2 and TRBJ2-2; TRBD2 matches at 8 bases. V was clipped by 5 bases and J by 3 bases; unmatched bases: 11. CDR1 SGHTA and CDR2 FQGNSA come from the germline V gene. The CDR3 consists of 17 residues. The CDR3 sequence: CASSLRSGSGYTGELFF. The DNA of the CDR3 is TGTGCCAGCAGCCTTAGGAGCGGGAGCGGGTACACCGGGGAGCTGTTTTTT.

The table lists this clonotype with a few counts. The chain employs TRBV5-1 and TRBJ2-6; no reliable D call. CDR1 is SGHRS and CDR2 is YFSETQ in the germline V gene. This CDR3 is 15 amino acids long. V was cut by 4 bases and J by 1 base, with 9 bases left in between. CDR3 nucleotide sequence: TGCGCCAGCAGCGCGGACCAATCTGGGGCCAACGTCCTGACTTTC. Residues: CASSADQSGANVLTF.

This clonotype was recorded at least ten times. The chain couples TRBV5-1 to TRBJ2-1; D may be TRBD2 (5 bases). The germline V gene encodes CDR1 SGHRS and CDR2 YFSETQ. V gave up 0 bases and J gave up 5 bases, with 9 bases separating them. The CDR3 has 14 residues. CDR3 loop: CASSLVFGDNEQFF. The DNA for the CDR3 is TGCGCCAGCAGCTTGGTGTTCGGGGACAATGAGCAGTTCTTC.

This clonotype was detected a few times. The chain combines TRBV12-3 or TRBV12-4 with TRBJ1-1, with D unresolved. The CDR3 has 14 amino acids. V was clipped by 7 bases and J by 6 bases, with 18 bases between them. CDR3 in DNA: TGTGCCAGCACCCGCTGGGGTTCGGCCTCTGAAGCTTTCTTT. Translation gives CASTRWGSASEAFF.

This rearrangement joins TRBV12-3 or TRBV12-4 to TRBJ1-6, with D maybe TRBD1 (5 bases). There are 16 residues in the CDR3. Trimming removed 3 bases at V and 12 bases at J, with 21 bases between. CDR3 sequence reads: CASSFKPTATMRPLHF. Here the CDR3 DNA reads TGTGCCAGCAGTTTTAAGCCGACAGCCACAATGAGACCCCTCCACTTT.

This clonotype came up a few times. The genes are TRBV12-3 or TRBV12-4 and TRBJ2-7; 8 nucleotides align to TRBD1. The ends lost 5 bases at V and 3 bases at J; junction bases unmatched: 3. This CDR3 is built from 13 residues. The CDR3: CASSLRGHYEQYF. CDR3 sequence (DNA): TGTGCCAGCAGTCTCAGGGGGCACTACGAGCAGTACTTC.

The chain carries TRBV9 and TRBJ2-5; D call uncertain. Germline V gives CDR1 SGDLS, CDR2 YYNGEE. The CDR3 totals 12 residues. Trimming shortened V by 6 bases and J by 5 bases, and 11 bases separated the two germline ends. CDR3 sequence: CASNGPRETQYF. In nucleotides, the CDR3 is TGTGCCAGCAACGGGCCACGGGAGACCCAGTACTTC. The full variable domain, in which reference TRBV9 and TRBJ2-5 provide the parts outside the CDR3, is DSGVTQTPKHLITATGQRVTLRCSPRSGDLSVYWYQQSLDQGLQFLIQYYNGEERAKGNILERFSAQQFPDLHSELNLSSLELGDSALYFCASNGPRETQYFGPGTRLLVL.

This clonotype was detected a few times. V and J are TRBV2 and TRBJ1-5; 7 nucleotides align to TRBD1. This CDR3 has 14 residues. The germline V gene has CDR1 SNHLY and CDR2 FYNNEI. V lost 6 bases and J lost 3; bases outside the gene matches: 5. The CDR3: CASRMTGTNQPQHF. The CDR3 DNA sequence: TGTGCCAGCAGGATGACAGGGACCAATCAGCCCCAGCATTTT. Filled out from reference TRBV2 and TRBJ1-5, the complete variable domain reads EPEVTQTPSHQVTQMGQEVILRCVPISNHLYFYWYRQILGQKVEFLVSFYNNEISEKSEIFDDQFSVERPDGSNFTLKIRSTKLEDSAMYFCASRMTGTNQPQHFGDGTRLSIL.

This clonotype has more than one count but fewer than ten. The chain joins TRBV7-8 to TRBJ2-7, with D perhaps TRBD2 (6 bases). Per the germline V gene, CDR1 is SGHVS and CDR2 is FQNEAQ. This CDR3 has 14 amino acids. Deletions cut 5 bases from V and 0 bases from J, with 11 bases between. This CDR3 is CASSRGALSYEQYF. CDR3 nucleotide sequence: TGTGCCAGCAGCCGCGGGGCCCTCTCCTACGAGCAGTACTTC.